These 9 T cell receptor beta chains came from one sample sequenced in a study of PD-L1 blockade in urothelial cancer. Assay: immunoSEQ multiplex PCR; the TCRdb copy retains only in-frame clones and omits some. The sample consists of approximately 120,000 clones, about 83% of them appearing once. Time point given: peripheral blood 6 weeks after treatment start. Sample: PBMCs, taken around atezolizumab (anti-PD-L1) treatment. These receptors all come from a man aged 45-65 years with urothelial cancer.

The chain recombines TRBV18 with TRBJ2-2; possible D gene TRBD2, 6 bases. This CDR3 is 15 amino acids long. Germline V gene sequence: CDR1 KGHSH, CDR2 LQKENI. V was pared by 6 bases and J by 4 bases, with 15 bases between. CDR3 in amino acids: CASSVGLPPTGELFF. As DNA, the CDR3 is TGTGCCAGCTCGGTTGGACTACCTCCCACCGGGGAGCTGTTTTTT.

This clone has a handful of counts. The chain employs TRBV9 and TRBJ1-6, with TRBD1 as a possible D gene (6 bases). V lost 4 bases and J 9 bases, leaving 14 bases between the germline ends. Germline V CDR1 and CDR2: SGDLS, YYNGEE. The CDR3 sequence is 14 residues long. The CDR3 is CASSSRGESSPLHF. CDR3 in DNA: TGTGCCAGCAGCTCCAGGGGAGAGAGTTCACCCCTCCACTTT. Using reference TRBV9 and TRBJ1-6 for the parts outside the CDR3, the full variable domain is DSGVTQTPKHLITATGQRVTLRCSPRSGDLSVYWYQQSLDQGLQFLIQYYNGEERAKGNILERFSAQQFPDLHSELNLSSLELGDSALYFCASSSRGESSPLHFGNGTRLTVT.

This chain joins TRBV9 and TRBJ2-5; possibly TRBD2 for D (6 bases). Trimming removed 3 bases at V and 1 base at J, with 19 bases between. Germline V gene sequence: CDR1 SGDLS, CDR2 YYNGEE. The CDR3 contains 17 residues. CDR3 sequence: CASSATGGRPGQETQYF. CDR3 sequence (DNA): TGTGCCAGCAGCGCGACCGGAGGGCGGCCCGGCCAAGAGACCCAGTACTTC.

The gene calls are TRBV19 and TRBJ2-7; 15 bases line up with TRBD2. Per germline, CDR1 LNHDA and CDR2 SQIVND (reference sequence). The CDR3 is made up of 15 amino acids. Trimming at V came to 8 bases and at J to 4 bases, leaving 6 bases not matched to a gene. The CDR3 protein is CASSRTSGREYEQYF. In DNA, the CDR3 is TGTGCCAGTTCGAGGACTAGCGGGAGGGAATACGAGCAGTACTTC.

The chain is built from TRBV13 and TRBJ2-4; 9 bases are a match to TRBD1. The V and J ends lost 5 bases and 8 bases, in that order; junction bases with no gene match: 7. CDR1 PRHDT and CDR2 FYEKMQ come from the germline V gene (reference sequence). There are 14 residues in the CDR3. The CDR3 bases are TGTGCCAGCAGCCCCGACAGGGGGGGAGACATTCAGTACTTC. As protein: CASSPDRGGDIQYF.

The chain joins TRBV9 to TRBJ2-2; D is uncertain. The CDR3 has 16 residues. Trimming cost V 0 bases and J 0 bases, with 9 bases left between them. The germline CDR1 and CDR2 sequences are SGDLS and YYNGEE. The CDR3 protein is CASSVGYGANTGELFF. For the CDR3, the DNA is TGTGCCAGCAGCGTAGGGTACGGTGCGAACACCGGGGAGCTGTTTTTT.

The chain has TRBV7-9 and TRBJ2-6, with TRBD1 as a possible D gene (5 bases). V was shortened by 1 base and J by 10 bases, with 14 bases between the two germline ends. The length of the CDR3 is 15 residues. The germline gives CDR1 SEHNR, CDR2 FQNEAQ (reference sequence). The CDR3 nucleotides are TGTGCCAGCAGCTTAGATCTCCAGGGTATTAACGTCCTGACTTTC. Translation gives CASSLDLQGINVLTF.

The chain has TRBV6-6 and TRBJ2-7, with D maybe TRBD2 (5 bases). Germline V gene sequence: CDR1 MNHNY, CDR2 SVGAGI (reference sequence). V lost 6 bases and J 8 bases, leaving 17 bases between the germline ends. The CDR3 covers 13 residues. The CDR3 here is CASSRDIGNQQYF. Written as DNA, the CDR3 is TGTGCCAGCAGCCGGGATATAGGGAATCAGCAGTACTTC.

The chain is built from TRBV7-2 and TRBJ2-2, with 7 bases aligning to TRBD2. CDR1 and CDR2 (germline): SGHTA, FQGNSA. This CDR3 comprises 14 residues. The junction had 5 bases not matched to a gene; V was cut back by 3 bases and J by 7 bases. The CDR3 loop is CASSFPPSGGELFF. CDR3 bases: TGTGCCAGCAGCTTTCCCCCTAGCGGCGGGGAGCTGTTTTTT.